This T cell receptor beta chain emerged from a study of regulatory T cells in long-lasting Graves disease. The time point was: newly diagnosed GD, antithyroid drugs for less than 3 months. Making the TCR library involved RNA that had been extracted from PBMCs. This clonotype was observed at least ten times. Construction of the TCR beta libraries employed iRepertoire HTBI primers in conjunction with Arm-PCR of CDR3 regions. TCRdb reprocessed the multiplex PCR reads via MiXCR and lists one record per CDR3 protein. This table has approximately 560,000 distinct CDR3 sequences, about 16% appearing once. V shed 3 bases and J shed 5 bases, with 13 bases lying between them. CDR3 length: 14 amino acids. CDR1 and CDR2 (germline): ENHRY, SYGVKD. These same records also appear under a second study, on T cells in Graves' hyperthyroidism and ophthalmopathy. This second report adds: During a first-round RT-PCR of the TCR CDR3, the HTBI primer set was used.

Source: peripheral blood mononuclear cells (PBMCs), taken at new diagnosis, from a patient treated with antithyroid drugs. The rearrangement uses TRBV10-3 and TRBJ1-1; a weak D match, TRBD1 (5 bases). This TCR derives from a man aged 18 to 30 with Graves disease. This CDR3 is CAISDYQGGTEAFF. CDR3 in DNA: TGTGCCATCAGTGATTACCAGGGAGGGACTGAAGCTTTCTTT.